This entry concerns a single T cell receptor beta chain. Its specificity is unknown. These data are taken from a study of cytomegalovirus exposure and HLA in healthy donors. Broader study findings: Information on immune exposure was restricted to one variable (CMV serostatus).

This CDR3 spans 15 amino acids. From germline, CDR1 is SGHRS and CDR2 YFSETQ. Trimming took off 1 base at V and 8 bases at J, with 16 bases between the two ends. This PCR relied on a set of 60 Vbeta primers and 13 Jbeta primers. TCRdb keeps only in-frame clones here, not all; method: immunoSEQ multiplex PCR. The repertoire shows about 170,000 clones; the top ten hold about 0.8%. The clonotype comes from a young woman in good health and CMV-seropositive. Sequences were obtained from PBMCs. The chain uses TRBV5-1 and TRBJ2-1, with a weak D call TRBD2 (6 bases). The CDR3 here is CASSLWGLSTDEQFF. Here the CDR3 DNA reads TGCGCCAGCAGCTTGTGGGGACTTTCGACGGATGAGCAGTTCTTC. The full variable domain, its missing parts supplied by reference TRBV5-1 and TRBJ2-1, is KAGVTQTPRYLIKTRGQQVTLSCSPISGHRSVSWYQQTPGQGLQFLFEYFSETQRNKGNFPGRFSGRQFSNSRSEMNVSTLELGDSALYLCASSLWGLSTDEQFFGPGTRLTVL.